These 15 T cell receptor beta chains were sequenced from one sample in a study of blood T cell repertoires in COVID-19. The assay was immunoSEQ multiplex PCR, and TCRdb's table has in-frame clones only and misses some. The sample lists about 23,000 clones, around 86% occurring once. The sequencing input was peripheral blood. All receptors come from a woman older than 75 with active or convalescent COVID-19.

The chain recombines TRBV11-3 with TRBJ1-1; D is ambiguous. The germline V gene has CDR1 SGHNT and CDR2 YENEEA. This CDR3 comprises 13 residues. V gave up 5 bases and J gave up 0 bases, with 7 bases separating them. CDR3 bases: TGTGCCAGCAGCCCCAGGTTGAACACTGAAGCTTTCTTT. Residues: CASSPRLNTEAFF.

This chain joins TRBV30 and TRBJ2-4; 10 nucleotides agree with TRBD1. The J segment lost 0 bases and the V segment lost 2 bases, leaving 4 bases of the junction unmatched. This CDR3 has 16 amino acids. Germline V lookup: CDR1 GTSNPN, CDR2 SVGIG (reference sequence). The CDR3 DNA sequence: TGTGCCTGGAGTTTCGGGACAGGGGAAGCCAAAAACATTCAGTACTTC. It translates to CAWSFGTGEAKNIQYF.

The chain has TRBV5-1 and TRBJ2-5; 7 bases line up with TRBD2. Germline loops: CDR1 SGHRS, CDR2 YFSETQ. This CDR3 region has 14 residues. Trimming removed 6 bases from V and 4 bases from J; junction bases left unmatched: 9. This CDR3 is CASTLGSGGETQYF. The CDR3 DNA follows: TGCGCCAGCACACTGGGATCGGGGGGAGAGACCCAGTACTTC.

The rearrangement joins TRBV7-8 to TRBJ2-3; D is undetermined. Germline V gene sequence: CDR1 SGHVS, CDR2 FQNEAQ. Between the trimmed V and J ends, which lost 2 bases and 3 bases, there was a span of 6 bases. This CDR3 is 13 amino acids long. In DNA form, the CDR3 reads TGTGCCAGCAGCTTATCCCGGACAGATACGCAGTATTTT. It is translated as CASSLSRTDTQYF. The variable domain in full, with the rest retrieved from reference TRBV7-8 and TRBJ2-3, is GAGVSQSPRYKVAKRGQDVALRCDPISGHVSLFWYQQALGQGPEFLTYFQNEAQLDKSGLPSDRFFAERPEGSVSTLKIQRTQQEDSAVYLCASSLSRTDTQYFGPGTRLTVL.

The V and J genes are TRBV3-1 (or the pseudogene TRBV3-2) and TRBJ1-2, with a possible D match to TRBD1 (5 bases). There are 16 residues in the CDR3. CDR1 is LGHDT and CDR2 is YNNKEL in the germline V gene (reference sequence). Trimming pared 1 base from V and 5 bases from J, leaving 17 bases between. CDR3 in amino acids: CASSQGLGIGVYGYTF. CDR3 nucleotides: TGTGCCAGCAGCCAAGGCCTTGGAATAGGGGTATATGGCTACACCTTC.

This sequence joins TRBV6-5 and TRBJ2-7; the D is unclear. The ends were cut back, 2 bases at V and 12 bases at J, with 11 bases in the middle. The CDR3 consists of 11 residues. The germline gives CDR1 MNHEY, CDR2 SVGAGI. This CDR3 reads CASSYDQYLYF. The CDR3 nucleotides read TGTGCCAGCAGTTACGATCAGTATCTGTACTTC.

The V call is TRBV5-1, the J call TRBJ2-1; D might be TRBD2 (6 bases). CDR1 and CDR2 from the germline V gene are SGHRS and YFSETQ. V lost 0 bases to trimming and J lost 5 bases, with 12 bases between them. CDR3 length equals 15 residues. The CDR3 nucleotides are TGCGCCAGCAGCTTGGTCGGGCGGGGAAACAATGAGCAGTTCTTC. Protein sequence: CASSLVGRGNNEQFF.

The genes are TRBV18 and TRBJ2-3; tentatively, D is TRBD2 (5 bases). Germline assignment: CDR1 KGHSH and CDR2 LQKENI. The CDR3 has 12 residues. V lost 11 bases and J 1 base, leaving 10 bases between the germline ends. CDR3 sequence reads: CADAEGTDTQYF. The CDR3 nucleotides are TGTGCCGATGCGGAGGGCACAGATACGCAGTATTTT.

This clone was recorded only once. The chain employs TRBV7-2 and TRBJ1-3; D might be TRBD1 (6 bases). Germline CDR1 reads SGHTA; CDR2 reads FQGNSA. V was trimmed by 5 bases and J by 0 bases, leaving 14 bases between them. The CDR3 covers 16 residues. The CDR3 sequence is CASSPWTASSGNTIYF. The CDR3 nucleotides read TGTGCCAGCAGCCCCTGGACAGCCAGCTCTGGAAACACCATATATTTT. Full variable domain (outside the CDR3, taken from reference TRBV7-2 and TRBJ1-3): GAGVSQSPSNKVTEKGKDVELRCDPISGHTALYWYRQSLGQGLEFLIYFQGNSAPDKSGLPSDRFSAERTGGSVSTLTIQRTQQEDSAVYLCASSPWTASSGNTIYFGEGSWLTVV.

This sequence joins TRBV5-8 and TRBJ1-2; D remains ambiguous. Between the trimmed V and J ends, which lost 4 bases and 6 bases, there was a span of 16 bases. From germline, CDR1 is SGHTS and CDR2 YDEGEE. This CDR3 spans 14 amino acids. The CDR3 DNA is TGTGCCAGCAGCCGGTACTCCGAATCCCATGGCTACACCTTC. Translation: CASSRYSESHGYTF.

The chain links TRBV6-5 to TRBJ2-7; TRBD1 aligns across 9 bases. V shed 0 bases, J shed 4 bases, and the junction held 7 bases outside the gene matches. Germline CDR1 MNHEY, CDR2 SVGAGI. There are 16 residues in the CDR3. This CDR3 is CASSYSGGQGGYEQYF. The CDR3, as DNA: TGTGCCAGCAGTTACTCTGGGGGACAGGGAGGGTACGAGCAGTACTTC.

The chain has TRBV9 and TRBJ1-1; D is undetermined. The germline V gene encodes CDR1 SGDLS and CDR2 YYNGEE. V lost 5 bases and J 1 base, leaving 12 bases between the germline ends. The CDR3 has 14 residues. This CDR3 is CASREVSGNTEAFF. For the CDR3, the DNA is TGTGCCAGCAGAGAAGTCTCGGGGAACACTGAAGCTTTCTTT. Filled out from reference TRBV9 and TRBJ1-1, the complete variable domain reads DSGVTQTPKHLITATGQRVTLRCSPRSGDLSVYWYQQSLDQGLQFLIQYYNGEERAKGNILERFSAQQFPDLHSELNLSSLELGDSALYFCASREVSGNTEAFFGQGTRLTVV.

The chain has TRBV28 and TRBJ2-7; 9 bases match TRBD1. Germline V CDR1 and CDR2: MDHEN, SYDVKM. V was clipped by 7 bases and J by 5 bases; unmatched bases: 12. The CDR3 sequence is 15 residues long. The CDR3 region has the DNA TGTGCCAGCACCAAACGGGACAGGGTGTTACACGAGCAGTACTTC. Its protein product is CASTKRDRVLHEQYF.

This rearrangement joins TRBV19 to TRBJ1-5, with a weak D call TRBD1 (5 bases). Germline V CDR1 and CDR2: LNHDA, SQIVND (reference sequence). There are 16 residues in the CDR3. V was shortened by 3 bases and J by 1 base, with 13 bases between the two germline ends. The CDR3 sequence is CASSMGQGGSNQPQHF. CDR3 coding DNA: TGTGCCAGTAGTATGGGGCAGGGTGGGAGCAATCAGCCCCAGCATTTT.

The V gene is TRBV7-9, the J gene TRBJ2-2, with 13 bases fitting TRBD2. The CDR3 runs 17 residues. V dropped 6 bases and J dropped 0; count of bases not matched to a gene: 4. Germline-derived CDR1 and CDR2 are SEHNR and FQNEAQ (reference sequence). CDR3 sequence reads: CASRETSGGPNTGELFF. CDR3 coding DNA: TGTGCCAGCAGGGAGACTAGCGGGGGGCCGAACACCGGGGAGCTGTTTTTT.